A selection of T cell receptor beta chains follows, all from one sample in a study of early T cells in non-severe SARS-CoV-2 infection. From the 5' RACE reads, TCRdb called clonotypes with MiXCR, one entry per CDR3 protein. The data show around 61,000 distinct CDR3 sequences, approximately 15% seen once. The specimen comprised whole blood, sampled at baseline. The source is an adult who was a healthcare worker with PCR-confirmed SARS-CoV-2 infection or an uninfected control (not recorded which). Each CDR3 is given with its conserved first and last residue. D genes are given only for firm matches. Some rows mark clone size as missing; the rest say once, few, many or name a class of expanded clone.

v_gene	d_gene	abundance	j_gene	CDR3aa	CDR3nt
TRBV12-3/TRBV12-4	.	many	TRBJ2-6	CASSRGQGAGANVLTF	TGTGCCAGCAGCCGGGGCCAAGGAGCCGGGGCCAACGTCCTGACTTTC
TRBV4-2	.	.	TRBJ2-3	CASSQRETRYRDTQYF	TGTGCCAGCAGCCAAAGGGAAACGCGATACCGAGATACGCAGTATTTT
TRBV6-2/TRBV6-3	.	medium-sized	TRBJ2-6	CASSYRGSGANVLTF	TGTGCCAGCAGTTACAGGGGCTCTGGGGCCAACGTCCTGACTTTC
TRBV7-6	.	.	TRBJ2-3	CASSFYGDTQYF	TGTGCCAGCAGCTTCTACGGAGATACGCAGTATTTT
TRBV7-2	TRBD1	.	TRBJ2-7	CASSLEGTGYYEQYF	TGTGCCAGCAGCTTAGAGGGGACAGGGTACTACGAGCAGTACTTC
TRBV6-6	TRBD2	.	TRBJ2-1	CASTTGLAGGRNEQFF	TGTGCCAGCACCACGGGTCTAGCGGGAGGGAGGAATGAGCAGTTCTTC
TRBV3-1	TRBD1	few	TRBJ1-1	CASSWPGQANTEAFF	TGTGCCAGCAGCTGGCCGGGACAGGCGAACACTGAAGCTTTCTTT
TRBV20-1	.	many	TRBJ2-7	CSASVDGGRHEQYF	TGCAGTGCTAGCGTCGACGGGGGTAGGCACGAGCAGTACTTC
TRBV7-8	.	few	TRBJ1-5	CASSGPQGPQHF	TGTGCCAGCAGCGGACCCCAGGGGCCCCAGCATTTT
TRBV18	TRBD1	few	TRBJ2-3	CASSPGTGDPDTQYF	TGTGCCAGCTCACCTGGGACAGGGGATCCAGATACGCAGTATTTT
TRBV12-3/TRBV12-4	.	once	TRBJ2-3	CASSTAGSVTDTQYF	TGTGCCAGCAGTACCGCAGGGAGCGTCACAGATACGCAGTATTTT
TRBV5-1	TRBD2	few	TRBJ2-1	CASSLDGLAGPLLIF	TGCGCCAGCAGCTTGGATGGACTAGCGGGGCCTTTACTGATCTTC
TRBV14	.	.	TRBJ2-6	CASSHQTRSGANVLTF	TGTGCCAGCAGCCACCAGACCAGATCTGGGGCCAACGTCCTGACTTTC
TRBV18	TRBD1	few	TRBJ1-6	CASSPGQVNNSPLHF	TGTGCCAGCTCACCGGGACAGGTTAATAATTCACCCCTCCACTTT
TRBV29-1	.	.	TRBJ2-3	CSVVPGNTQYF	TGCAGCGTTGTCCCCGGTAATACGCAGTATTTT
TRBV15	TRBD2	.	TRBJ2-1	CATSRESGGNNEQFF	TGTGCCACCAGCAGAGAGAGCGGGGGAAACAATGAGCAGTTCTTC
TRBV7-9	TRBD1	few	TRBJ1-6	CASSLWTGAHSPLHF	TGTGCCAGCAGCTTATGGACAGGGGCGCATTCACCCCTCCACTTT
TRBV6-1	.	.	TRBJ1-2	CASSVGYGYTF	TGTGCCAGCAGTGTGGGCTATGGCTACACCTTC
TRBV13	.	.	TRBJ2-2	CASSSPTGRSTGELFF	TGTGCCAGCAGCTCTCCGACAGGGAGGAGCACCGGGGAGCTGTTTTTT
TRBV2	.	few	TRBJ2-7	CASSENGAGLYEQYF	TGTGCCAGCAGTGAGAATGGGGCAGGCCTCTACGAGCAGTACTTC
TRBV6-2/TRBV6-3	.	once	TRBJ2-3	CASSSVQSYSTDTQYF	TGTGCCAGCAGTTCGGTACAATCCTACAGCACAGATACGCAGTATTTT
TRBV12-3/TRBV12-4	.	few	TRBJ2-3	CASSLRFGTGTDTQYF	TGTGCCAGCAGTTTACGTTTCGGCACTGGGACAGATACGCAGTATTTT
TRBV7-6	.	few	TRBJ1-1	CASSSGWGRNTEAFF	TGTGCCAGCAGCTCAGGTTGGGGTCGGAACACTGAAGCTTTCTTT
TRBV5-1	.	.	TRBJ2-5	CASSHSGSLGETQYF	TGCGCCAGCAGCCATTCCGGGAGTCTAGGGGAGACCCAGTACTTC
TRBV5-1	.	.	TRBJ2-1	CASSLAVVMSDNEQFF	TGCGCCAGCAGCTTGGCAGTCGTGATGTCAGACAATGAGCAGTTCTTC
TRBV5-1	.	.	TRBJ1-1	CASSPIPNTEAFF	TGCGCCAGCAGCCCAATCCCCAACACTGAAGCTTTCTTT
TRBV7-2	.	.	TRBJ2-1	CASSHWTDNEQFF	TGTGCCAGCAGCCACTGGACGGACAATGAGCAGTTCTTC
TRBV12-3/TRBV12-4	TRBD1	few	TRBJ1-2	CASSPQGAGVSYTF	TGTGCCAGCAGCCCCCAGGGGGCAGGAGTCTCCTACACCTTC
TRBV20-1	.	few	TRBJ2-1	CSAVGTQQFF	TGCAGTGCTGTTGGGACTCAGCAGTTCTTC
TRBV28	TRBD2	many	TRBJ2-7	CASSPRTSGKSYEQYF	TGTGCCAGCAGTCCCCGCACTAGCGGGAAGAGTTACGAGCAGTACTTC
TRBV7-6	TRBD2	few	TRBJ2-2	CASSLGLETGELFF	TGTGCCAGCAGCTTGGGACTAGAGACCGGGGAGCTGTTTTTT
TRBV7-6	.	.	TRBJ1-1	CASSLRASRTEAFF	TGTGCCAGCAGCTTGAGGGCCAGTCGCACTGAAGCTTTCTTT
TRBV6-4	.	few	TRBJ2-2	CASSQGSDTGELFF	TGTGCCAGCAGCCAGGGATCGGACACCGGGGAGCTGTTTTTT
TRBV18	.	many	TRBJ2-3	CASSPSATDTQYF	TGTGCCAGCTCACCCTCGGCCACAGATACGCAGTATTTT
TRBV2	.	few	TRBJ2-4	CASRGDPGLQNIQYF	TGTGCCAGCCGCGGAGATCCGGGACTGCAAAACATTCAGTACTTC
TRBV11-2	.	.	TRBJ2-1	CASSPLSVVEQFF	TGTGCCAGCAGCCCTTTATCTGTGGTTGAGCAGTTCTTC
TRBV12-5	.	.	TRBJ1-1	CASGLLYNRAFF	TGTGCTAGTGGTTTGCTCTACAACAGGGCTTTCTTT
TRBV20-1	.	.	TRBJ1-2	CSAPTQGRYYGYTF	TGCAGTGCCCCGACGCAGGGCCGATACTATGGCTACACCTTC
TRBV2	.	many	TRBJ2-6	CASSPGYGANVLTF	TGTGCCAGCAGTCCAGGTTATGGGGCCAACGTCCTGACTTTC
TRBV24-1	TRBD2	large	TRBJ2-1	CATSDPQEAGGRNEQFF	TGTGCCACCAGTGACCCGCAGGAGGCGGGGGGGCGCAATGAGCAGTTCTTC
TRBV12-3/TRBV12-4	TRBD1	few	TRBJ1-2	CASSLGQGAHGYTF	TGTGCCAGCAGTTTGGGACAGGGGGCTCATGGCTACACCTTC
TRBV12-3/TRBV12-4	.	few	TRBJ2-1	CASSPQWGAQGEQFF	TGTGCCAGCAGCCCCCAATGGGGGGCGCAGGGTGAGCAGTTCTTC
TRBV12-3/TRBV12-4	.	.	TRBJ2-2	CASSLARDTGELFF	TGTGCCAGCAGTTTAGCACGGGACACCGGGGAGCTGTTTTTT
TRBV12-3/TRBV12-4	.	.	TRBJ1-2	CASSFQGGYGYTF	TGTGCCAGCAGTTTCCAGGGAGGGTATGGCTACACCTTC
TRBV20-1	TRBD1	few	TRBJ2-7	CSARRDRYEQYF	TGCAGTGCTAGAAGGGACAGATACGAGCAGTACTTC
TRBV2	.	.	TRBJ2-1	CASSVMGGLNEQFF	TGTGCCAGCAGTGTGATGGGGGGACTCAATGAGCAGTTCTTC
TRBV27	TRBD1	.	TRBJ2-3	CASSSTRTGGSNTDTQYF	TGTGCCAGCAGTTCAACCAGAACAGGGGGATCAAACACAGATACGCAGTATTTT
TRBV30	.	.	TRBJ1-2	CAWSVPFAGPYGYTF	TGTGCCTGGAGTGTTCCATTTGCCGGGCCCTATGGCTACACCTTC
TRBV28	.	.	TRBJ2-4	CASSLLDGANIQYF	TGTGCCAGCAGTTTACTGGACGGAGCAAACATTCAGTACTTC
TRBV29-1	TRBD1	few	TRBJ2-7	CSVTDRGMSEQYF	TGCAGCGTCACGGACAGGGGAATGAGCGAGCAGTACTTC
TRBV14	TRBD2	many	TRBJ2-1	CASSQGGLVYNEQFF	TGTGCCAGCAGCCAAGGGGGACTAGTTTACAATGAGCAGTTCTTC
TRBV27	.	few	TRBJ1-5	CPPSPSGQNSNQPQHF	TGCCCACCATCACCCTCTGGACAGAATAGCAATCAGCCCCAGCATTTT
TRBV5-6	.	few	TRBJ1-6	CASSLYGAPLHF	TGTGCCAGCAGCTTGTATGGGGCACCCCTCCACTTT
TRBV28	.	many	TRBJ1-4	CASSLSAKGKLFF	TGTGCCAGCAGTTTATCGGCCAAGGGGAAGCTGTTTTTT
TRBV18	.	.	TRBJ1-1	CASSSGMNTEAFF	TGTGCCAGCTCATCGGGGATGAACACTGAAGCTTTCTTT
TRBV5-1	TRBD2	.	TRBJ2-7	CASNLADDEQYF	TGCGCCAGCAACCTAGCGGATGACGAGCAGTACTTC
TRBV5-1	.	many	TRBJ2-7	CASSRAGSGQTYEQYF	TGCGCCAGCAGCCGGGCAGGGTCGGGTCAGACCTACGAGCAGTACTTC